Listed below are T cell receptor beta chains from one sample, sequenced in a study of T-cell reconstitution after alpha-beta-depleted transplantation in children. TCRdb passed the PCR reads through MiXCR, listing each CDR3 protein once. Here the sample spans roughly 500,000 distinct CDR3 sequences, approximately 20% being singletons. The sequences come from PBMCs from the stem cell graft donor, collected from the stem cell graft. These receptors were obtained from a human donor who donated a stem cell graft to a child with acute lymphoblastic leukemia. The CDR3 runs from the conserved cysteine through the conserved F or W. A D gene is named only where the DNA matches it firmly. Clone size is given for some rows only: seen once, a few or many times, or a class if the clone is expanded.

cdr3_length j_call v_call d_call clone_size cdr3_aa cdr3_nt
15 TRBJ1-5 TRBV12-3/TRBV12-4 - - CASSLSGRADQPQHF TGTGCCAGCAGTCTAAGCGGCAGGGCTGATCAGCCCCAGCATTTT
15 TRBJ2-1 TRBV20-1 - - CSATIGGFSYNEQFF TGCAGTGCTACGATCGGCGGGTTCTCCTACAATGAGCAGTTCTTC
14 TRBJ2-5 TRBV25-1 TRBD1 many CASSPGQEQETQYF TGTGCCAGCAGCCCCGGACAGGAACAAGAGACCCAGTACTTC
13 TRBJ2-3 TRBV6-4 - - CASSASQEDTQYF TGTGCCAGCAGTGCGAGCCAAGAGGATACGCAGTATTTT
14 TRBJ2-3 TRBV5-1 - - CASSLAGVGDTQYF TGCGCCAGCAGCTTGGCCGGGGTGGGAGATACGCAGTATTTT
15 TRBJ1-2 TRBV15 - - CATSRAYTITDGYTF TGTGCCACCAGCAGAGCCTACACTATTACCGACGGCTACACCTTC
14 TRBJ2-7 TRBV5-1 TRBD2 - CASSLGGRSDEQYF TGCGCCAGCAGCTTAGGCGGGAGAAGCGACGAGCAGTACTTC
15 TRBJ1-2 TRBV7-3 - - CASSPARASAGGYTF TGTGCCAGCAGCCCAGCTAGGGCCTCCGCGGGTGGCTACACCTTC
16 TRBJ1-5 TRBV5-1 TRBD1 - CASPGQGRRSNQPQHF TGCGCCAGCCCTGGACAGGGGAGGAGGAGCAATCAGCCCCAGCATTTT
15 TRBJ2-1 TRBV7-2 - - CASSLVRHTYNEQFF TGTGCCAGCAGCTTAGTAAGACATACCTACAATGAGCAGTTCTTC
17 TRBJ2-5 TRBV5-1 TRBD2 - CASSWTSGSSGQETQYF TGCGCCAGCAGCTGGACTAGCGGGAGCTCGGGGCAAGAGACCCAGTACTTC
16 TRBJ2-3 TRBV5-1 - few CASSLAASALTDTQYF TGCGCCAGCAGCTTGGCGGCTAGCGCACTTACAGATACGCAGTATTTT
15 TRBJ2-1 TRBV7-8 TRBD2 few CASSSSTSGDNEQFF TGTGCCAGCAGCTCGTCGACTAGCGGGGACAATGAGCAGTTCTTC
17 TRBJ2-3 TRBV4-1 TRBD2 - CASSQGQGLADTDTQYF TGCGCCAGCAGCCAAGGCCAGGGACTAGCGGACACAGATACGCAGTATTTT
13 TRBJ2-5 TRBV12-3/TRBV12-4 - - CASSLNRAETQYF TGTGCCAGCAGTTTAAACAGGGCCGAGACCCAGTACTTC
16 TRBJ2-1 TRBV5-1 TRBD2 - CASSLVVTSGYNEQFF TGCGCCAGCAGCTTGGTGGTGACTAGCGGTTACAATGAGCAGTTCTTC
15 TRBJ1-6 TRBV5-5 - - CASSFLAGVGSPLHF TGTGCCAGCAGCTTTTTGGCGGGGGTTGGATCACCCCTCCACTTT
17 TRBJ2-1 TRBV7-9 TRBD2 - CASSLQGRTSGYNEQFF TGTGCCAGCAGCTTACAGGGCCGGACTAGCGGCTACAATGAGCAGTTCTTC
16 TRBJ1-1 TRBV5-1 - - CASSLEVTVMNTEAFF TGCGCCAGCAGCTTGGAGGTGACAGTAATGAACACTGAAGCTTTCTTT
16 TRBJ2-1 TRBV20-1 TRBD2 many CSARERTSGATNEQFF TGCAGTGCTAGAGAACGGACTAGCGGGGCGACAAATGAGCAGTTCTTC
16 TRBJ1-5 TRBV20-1 TRBD1 few CSAAGTEFNSNQPQHF TGCAGTGCTGCCGGGACAGAATTTAATAGCAATCAGCCCCAGCATTTT
11 TRBJ2-5 TRBV12-3/TRBV12-4 - few CASRLGQTQYF TGTGCCAGCAGATTAGGGCAGACCCAGTACTTC
15 TRBJ2-5 TRBV5-1 - - CASSYGLGGGETQYF TGCGCCAGCAGCTATGGACTCGGGGGCGGCGAGACCCAGTACTTC
13 TRBJ2-1 TRBV18 - - CASSPTGSNEQFF TGTGCCAGCTCACCCACAGGGTCAAATGAGCAGTTCTTC
16 TRBJ2-7 TRBV15 TRBD1 - CATSRDRDRPRDEQYF TGTGCCACCAGCAGAGATCGGGACAGGCCAAGAGACGAGCAGTACTTC
13 TRBJ2-7 TRBV5-6 - - CASSFGPSHEQYF TGTGCCAGCAGCTTCGGGCCGTCCCACGAGCAGTACTTC
15 TRBJ1-1 TRBV7-9 - few CASSLALGKNTEAFF TGTGCCAGCAGCTTAGCGCTCGGGAAGAACACTGAAGCTTTCTTT
12 TRBJ1-2 TRBV7-9 TRBD1 few CASSFQGVGYTF TGTGCCAGCAGCTTCCAGGGGGTAGGCTACACCTTC
13 TRBJ1-5 TRBV12-3/TRBV12-4 TRBD1 few CASRLTGDGPQHF TGTGCCAGCAGGCTTACAGGGGATGGTCCCCAGCATTTT
17 TRBJ2-1 TRBV5-1 TRBD2 - CASSLASAGGPYNEQFF TGCGCCAGCAGCTTGGCCTCGGCGGGGGGCCCCTACAATGAGCAGTTCTTC
14 TRBJ1-1 TRBV25-1 - - CASSDNWEGTEAFF TGTGCCAGCAGTGATAACTGGGAGGGCACTGAAGCTTTCTTT
15 TRBJ2-1 TRBV20-1 TRBD1 many CSARRQGARVNEQFF TGCAGTGCCAGAAGACAGGGGGCGCGTGTAAATGAGCAGTTCTTC